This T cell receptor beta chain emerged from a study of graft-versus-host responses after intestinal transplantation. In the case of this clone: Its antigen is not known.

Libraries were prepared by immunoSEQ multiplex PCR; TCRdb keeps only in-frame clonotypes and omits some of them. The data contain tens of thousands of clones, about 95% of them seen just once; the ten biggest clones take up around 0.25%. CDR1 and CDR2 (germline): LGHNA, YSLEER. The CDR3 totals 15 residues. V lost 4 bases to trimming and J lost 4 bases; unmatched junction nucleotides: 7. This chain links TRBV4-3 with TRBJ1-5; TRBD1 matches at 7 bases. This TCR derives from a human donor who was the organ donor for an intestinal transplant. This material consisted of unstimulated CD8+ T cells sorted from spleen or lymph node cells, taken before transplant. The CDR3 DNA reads TGCGCCAGCAGCCCAGACAGGGCTTTGAATCAGCCCCAGCATTTT. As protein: CASSPDRALNQPQHF.